This T cell receptor beta chain came from a study of T cells in Graves' hyperthyroidism and ophthalmopathy. This clonotype was recorded a few times. TCR beta CDR3 sequences were amplified from RNA transcripts. In the first-round RT-PCR of the TCR CDR3, the HTBI primer set was used. MiXCR was run by TCRdb on the multiplex PCR reads, yielding one entry per CDR3 protein. The sample records about 560,000 distinct CDR3 sequences, over 15% being singletons. J gave up 1 base and V 4 bases, and 5 bases lay outside the gene matches. The CDR3 totals 15 residues. CDR1 is SGHTA, CDR2 FQGNSA, per germline. The source material was blood. The chain employs TRBV7-2 and TRBJ1-1, with TRBD1 matching 8 bases. The receptor comes from a woman aged 18 to 35 with Graves' hyperthyroidism. The CDR3 nucleotides are TGTGCCAGCAGCTCTCCGACAGGGGCGAACACTGAAGCTTTCTTT. Translation: CASSSPTGANTEAFF. The full variable domain, its missing parts supplied by reference TRBV7-2 and TRBJ1-1, is GAGVSQSPSNKVTEKGKDVELRCDPISGHTALYWYRQSLGQGLEFLIYFQGNSAPDKSGLPSDRFSAERTGGSVSTLTIQRTQQEDSAVYLCASSSPTGANTEAFFGQGTRLTVV.